This T cell receptor (beta chain) was recovered during a study of cytomegalovirus exposure and HLA in healthy donors. Notes on the study in general: Cytomegalovirus-associated TCR beta chains were listed, numbering roughly 150. The majority of TCR sequences were rare, yet some public TCRs appeared in many donors.

In the case of this clone: Its antigen is unidentified.

V was trimmed by 4 bases and J by 4 bases, leaving 12 bases between them. From germline, CDR1 is SGHRS and CDR2 YFSETQ. CDR3 length equals 14 residues. The assay was immunoSEQ multiplex PCR, and TCRdb's table has in-frame clones only and misses some. The sample has some 170,000 clones, about 83% seen once. V gene TRBV5-1 combines with J gene TRBJ2-1; possibly TRBD2 for D (6 bases). The source material was PBMCs. This clonotype was sampled from a woman in her thirties in good health and CMV-seronegative. The CDR3 DNA is TGCGCCAGCAGCACCGGGACTCCATACAATGAGCAGTTCTTC. Its translation is CASSTGTPYNEQFF.